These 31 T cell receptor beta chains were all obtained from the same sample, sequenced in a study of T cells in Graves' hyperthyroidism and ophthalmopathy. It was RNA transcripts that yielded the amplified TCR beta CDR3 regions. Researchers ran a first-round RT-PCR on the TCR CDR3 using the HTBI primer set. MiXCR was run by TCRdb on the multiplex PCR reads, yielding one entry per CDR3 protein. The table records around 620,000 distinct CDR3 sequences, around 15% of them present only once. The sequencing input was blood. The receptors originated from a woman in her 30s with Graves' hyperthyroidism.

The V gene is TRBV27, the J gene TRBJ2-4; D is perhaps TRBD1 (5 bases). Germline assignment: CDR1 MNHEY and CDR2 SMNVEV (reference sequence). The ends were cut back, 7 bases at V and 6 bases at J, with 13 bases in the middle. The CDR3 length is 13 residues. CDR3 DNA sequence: TGTGCCAGCAAAGGGGCGGTATTAAACATTCAGTACTTC. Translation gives CASKGAVLNIQYF.

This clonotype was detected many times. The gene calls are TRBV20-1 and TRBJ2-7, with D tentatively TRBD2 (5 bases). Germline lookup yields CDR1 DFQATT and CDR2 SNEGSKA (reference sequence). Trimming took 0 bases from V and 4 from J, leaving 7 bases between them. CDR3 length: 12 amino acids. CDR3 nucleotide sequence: TGCAGTGCTAGAGATACGGGGTACGAGCAGTACTTC. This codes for CSARDTGYEQYF.

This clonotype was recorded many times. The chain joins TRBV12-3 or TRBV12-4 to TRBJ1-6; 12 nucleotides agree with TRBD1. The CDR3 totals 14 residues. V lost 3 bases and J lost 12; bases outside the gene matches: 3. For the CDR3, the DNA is TGTGCCAGCAGTTTCCGGGACAGGGGGCTACCCCTCCACTTT. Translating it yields CASSFRDRGLPLHF.

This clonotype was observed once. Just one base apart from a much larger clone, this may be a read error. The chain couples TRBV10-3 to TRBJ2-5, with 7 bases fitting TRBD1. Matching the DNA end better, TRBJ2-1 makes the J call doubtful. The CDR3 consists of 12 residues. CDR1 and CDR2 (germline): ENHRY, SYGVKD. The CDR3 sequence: CAISPGGETQFF. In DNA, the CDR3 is TGTGCCATCAGCCCAGGGGGAGAGACCCAGTTCTTC.

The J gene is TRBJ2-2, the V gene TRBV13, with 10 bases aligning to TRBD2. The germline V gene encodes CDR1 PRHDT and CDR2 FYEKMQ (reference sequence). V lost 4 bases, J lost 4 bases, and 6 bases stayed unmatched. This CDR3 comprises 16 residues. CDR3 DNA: TGTGCCAGCAGCTCCCAGCGGGAGGGCGGCACCGGGGAGCTGTTTTTT. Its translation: CASSSQREGGTGELFF.

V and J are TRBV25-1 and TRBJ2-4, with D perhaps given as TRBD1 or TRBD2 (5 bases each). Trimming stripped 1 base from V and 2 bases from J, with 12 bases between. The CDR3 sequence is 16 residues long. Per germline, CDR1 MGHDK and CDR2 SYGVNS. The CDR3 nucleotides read TGTGCCAGCAGTGAATTCGGTGGGGGAACCAAAAACATTCAGTACTTC. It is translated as CASSEFGGGTKNIQYF. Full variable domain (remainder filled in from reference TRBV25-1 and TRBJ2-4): EADIYQTPRYLVIGTGKKITLECSQTMGHDKMYWYQQDPGMELHLIHYSYGVNSTEKGDLSSESTVSRIRTEHFPLTLESARPSHTSQYLCASSEFGGGTKNIQYFGAGTRLSVL.

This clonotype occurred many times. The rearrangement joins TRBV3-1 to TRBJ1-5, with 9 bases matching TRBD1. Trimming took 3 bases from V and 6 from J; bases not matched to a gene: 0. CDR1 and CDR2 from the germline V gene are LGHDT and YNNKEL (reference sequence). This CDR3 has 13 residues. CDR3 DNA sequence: TGTGCCAGCAGCCAGGACAGGGGTCAGCCCCAGCATTTT. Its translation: CASSQDRGQPQHF. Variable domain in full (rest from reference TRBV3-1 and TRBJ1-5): DTAVSQTPKYLVTQMGNDKSIKCEQNLGHDTMYWYKQDSKKFLKIMFSYNNKELIINETVPNRFSPKSPDKAHLNLHINSLELGDSAVYFCASSQDRGQPQHFGDGTRLSIL.

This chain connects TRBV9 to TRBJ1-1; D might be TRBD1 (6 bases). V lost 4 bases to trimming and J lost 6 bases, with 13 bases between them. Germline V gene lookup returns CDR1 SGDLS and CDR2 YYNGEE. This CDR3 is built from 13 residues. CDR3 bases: TGTGCCAGCAGCCCCACAGGGAGGGCTGAAGCTTTCTTT. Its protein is CASSPTGRAEAFF. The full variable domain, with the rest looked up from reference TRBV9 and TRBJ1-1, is DSGVTQTPKHLITATGQRVTLRCSPRSGDLSVYWYQQSLDQGLQFLIQYYNGEERAKGNILERFSAQQFPDLHSELNLSSLELGDSALYFCASSPTGRAEAFFGQGTRLTVV.

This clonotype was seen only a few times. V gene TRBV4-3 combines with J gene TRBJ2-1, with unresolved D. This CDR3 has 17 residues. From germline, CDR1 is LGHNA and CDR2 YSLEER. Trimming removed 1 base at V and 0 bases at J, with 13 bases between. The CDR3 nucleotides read TGCGCCAGCAGCCAAGGGGCCCTAACGAGCTCCTACAATGAGCAGTTCTTC. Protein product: CASSQGALTSSYNEQFF.

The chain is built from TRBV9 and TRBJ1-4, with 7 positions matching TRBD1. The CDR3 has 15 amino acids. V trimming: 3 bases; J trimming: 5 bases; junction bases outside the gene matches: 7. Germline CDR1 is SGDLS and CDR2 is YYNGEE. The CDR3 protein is CASSATGAKNEKLFF. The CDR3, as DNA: TGTGCCAGCAGCGCAACAGGGGCGAAGAATGAAAAACTGTTTTTT.

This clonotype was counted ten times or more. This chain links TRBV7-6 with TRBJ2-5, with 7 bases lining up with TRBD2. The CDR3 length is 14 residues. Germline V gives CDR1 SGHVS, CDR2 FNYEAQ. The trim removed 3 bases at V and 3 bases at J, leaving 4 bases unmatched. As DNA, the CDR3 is TGTGCCAGCAGCTTTAGCGGGCTGAAAGAGACCCAGTACTTC. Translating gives CASSFSGLKETQYF. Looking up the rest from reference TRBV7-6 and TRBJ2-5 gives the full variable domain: GAGVSQSPRYKVTKRGQDVALRCDPISGHVSLYWYRQALGQGPEFLTYFNYEAQQDKSGLPNDRFSAERPEGSISTLTIQRTEQRDSAMYRCASSFSGLKETQYFGPGTRLLVL.

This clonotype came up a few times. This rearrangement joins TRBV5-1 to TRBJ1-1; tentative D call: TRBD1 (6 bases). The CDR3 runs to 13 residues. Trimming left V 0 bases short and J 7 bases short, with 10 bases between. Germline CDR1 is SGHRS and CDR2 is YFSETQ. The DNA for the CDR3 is TGCGCCAGCAGCTTGGCAGGGGTGGTTGAAGCTTTCTTT. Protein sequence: CASSLAGVVEAFF.

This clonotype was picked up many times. The CDR3 protein is CASRTRDGIPLLTF. CDR3 bases: TGTGCCAGCCGGACCCGGGACGGAATCCCTCTCCTGACTTTC. The chain is built from TRBV12-3 or TRBV12-4 and TRBJ2-6; D could derive from TRBD1 or TRBD2 (5 bases each). The CDR3 extends over 14 amino acids. The ends were cut back, 8 bases at V and 14 bases at J, with 22 bases in the middle.

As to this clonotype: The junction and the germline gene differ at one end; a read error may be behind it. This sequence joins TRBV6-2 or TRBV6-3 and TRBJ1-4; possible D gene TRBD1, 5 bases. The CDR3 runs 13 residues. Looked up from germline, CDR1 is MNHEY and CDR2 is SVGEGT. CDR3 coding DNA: TGTGCAAGCAATCAGGGTCCGAATGAAAAACTGTTTTTT. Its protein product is CASNQGPNEKLFF.

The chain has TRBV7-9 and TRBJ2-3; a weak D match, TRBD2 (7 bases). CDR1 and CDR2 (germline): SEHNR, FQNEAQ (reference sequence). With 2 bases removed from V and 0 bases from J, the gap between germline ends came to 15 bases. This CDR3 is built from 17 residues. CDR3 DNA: TGTGCCAGCAGCTTACCGACAAGCGGGACAAGCACAGATACGCAGTATTTT. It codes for CASSLPTSGTSTDTQYF. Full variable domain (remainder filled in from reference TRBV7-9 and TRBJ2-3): DTGVSQNPRHKITKRGQNVTFRCDPISEHNRLYWYRQTLGQGPEFLTYFQNEAQLEKSRLLSDRFSAERPKGSFSTLEIQRTEQGDSAMYLCASSLPTSGTSTDTQYFGPGTRLTVL.

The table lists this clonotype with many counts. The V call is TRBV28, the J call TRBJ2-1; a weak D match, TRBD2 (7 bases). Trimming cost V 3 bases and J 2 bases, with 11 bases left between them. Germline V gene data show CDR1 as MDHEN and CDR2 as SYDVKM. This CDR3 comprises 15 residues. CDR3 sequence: CASSFGGATYNEQFF. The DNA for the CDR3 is TGTGCCAGCAGTTTTGGGGGGGCTACCTACAATGAGCAGTTCTTC.

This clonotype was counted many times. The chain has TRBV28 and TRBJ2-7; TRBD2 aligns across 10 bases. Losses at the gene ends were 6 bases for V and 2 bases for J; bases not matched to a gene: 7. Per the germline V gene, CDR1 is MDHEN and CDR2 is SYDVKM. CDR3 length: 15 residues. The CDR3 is CASRLTSGTTYEQYF. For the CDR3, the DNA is TGTGCCAGCAGACTCACTAGCGGGACCACCTACGAGCAGTACTTC.

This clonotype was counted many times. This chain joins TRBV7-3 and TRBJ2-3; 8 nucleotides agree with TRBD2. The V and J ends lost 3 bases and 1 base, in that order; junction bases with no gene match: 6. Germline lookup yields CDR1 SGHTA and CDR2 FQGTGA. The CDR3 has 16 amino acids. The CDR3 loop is CASSFGSGRGTDTQYF. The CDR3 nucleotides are TGTGCCAGCAGCTTTGGAAGCGGGAGAGGCACAGATACGCAGTATTTT.

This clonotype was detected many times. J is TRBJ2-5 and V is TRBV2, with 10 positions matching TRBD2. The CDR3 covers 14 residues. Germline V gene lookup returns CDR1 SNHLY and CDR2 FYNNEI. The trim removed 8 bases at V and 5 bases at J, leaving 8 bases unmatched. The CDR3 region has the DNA TGTGCCAGCCTCCTAGCGGGAGTATCCGAGACCCAGTACTTC. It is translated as CASLLAGVSETQYF. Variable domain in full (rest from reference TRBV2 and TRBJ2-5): EPEVTQTPSHQVTQMGQEVILRCVPISNHLYFYWYRQILGQKVEFLVSFYNNEISEKSEIFDDQFSVERPDGSNFTLKIRSTKLEDSAMYFCASLLAGVSETQYFGPGTRLLVL.

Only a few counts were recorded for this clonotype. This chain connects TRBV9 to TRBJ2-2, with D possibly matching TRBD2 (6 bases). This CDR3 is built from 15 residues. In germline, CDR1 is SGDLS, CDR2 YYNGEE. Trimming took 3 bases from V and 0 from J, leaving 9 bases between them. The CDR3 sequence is CASSASSANTGELFF. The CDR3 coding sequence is TGTGCCAGCAGCGCCTCTAGCGCGAACACCGGGGAGCTGTTTTTT.

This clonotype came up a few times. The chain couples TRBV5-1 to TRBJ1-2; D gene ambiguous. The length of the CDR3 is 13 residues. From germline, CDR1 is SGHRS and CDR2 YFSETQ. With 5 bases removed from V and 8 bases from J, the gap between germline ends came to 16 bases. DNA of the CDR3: TGCGCCAGCAGATGGAACTCTGAGGGAGGCTACACCTTC. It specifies CASRWNSEGGYTF.

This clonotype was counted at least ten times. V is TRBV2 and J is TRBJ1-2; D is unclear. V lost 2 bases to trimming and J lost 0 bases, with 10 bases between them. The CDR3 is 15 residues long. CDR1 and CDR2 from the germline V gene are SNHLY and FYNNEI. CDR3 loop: CASSENRLANYGYTF. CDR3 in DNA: TGTGCCAGCAGTGAAAATAGATTAGCTAACTATGGCTACACCTTC.

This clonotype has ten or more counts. The CDR3 region has the DNA TGTGCCAGCAGCCCCTACAGTATCGATGAGCAGTTCTTC. This sequence encodes CASSPYSIDEQFF. This chain joins TRBV3-1 and TRBJ2-1; D remains ambiguous. CDR1 is LGHDT, CDR2 YNNKEL, per germline (reference sequence). Trimming took off 4 bases at V and 8 bases at J, with 12 bases between the two ends. This CDR3 is built from 13 residues.

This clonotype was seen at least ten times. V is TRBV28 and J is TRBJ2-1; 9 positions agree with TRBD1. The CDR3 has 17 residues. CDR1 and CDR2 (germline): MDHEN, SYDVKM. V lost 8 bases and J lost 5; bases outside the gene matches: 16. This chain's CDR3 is CASPPLQGAGRNNEQFF. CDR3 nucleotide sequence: TGTGCCAGCCCCCCCCTACAGGGGGCTGGTCGGAACAATGAGCAGTTCTTC.

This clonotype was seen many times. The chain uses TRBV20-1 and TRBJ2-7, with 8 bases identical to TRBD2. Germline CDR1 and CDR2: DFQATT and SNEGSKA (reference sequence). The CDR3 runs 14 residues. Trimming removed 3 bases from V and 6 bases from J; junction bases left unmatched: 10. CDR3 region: CSASSGSGTFEQYF. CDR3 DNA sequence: TGCAGTGCTAGTAGCGGTAGCGGGACCTTCGAGCAGTACTTC.

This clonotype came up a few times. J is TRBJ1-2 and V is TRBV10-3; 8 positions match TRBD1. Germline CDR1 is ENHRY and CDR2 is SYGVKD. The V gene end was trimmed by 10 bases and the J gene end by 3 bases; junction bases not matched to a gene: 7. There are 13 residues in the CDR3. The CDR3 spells CATLDRAYYGYTF. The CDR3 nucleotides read TGTGCCACATTGGACAGGGCCTACTATGGCTACACCTTC.

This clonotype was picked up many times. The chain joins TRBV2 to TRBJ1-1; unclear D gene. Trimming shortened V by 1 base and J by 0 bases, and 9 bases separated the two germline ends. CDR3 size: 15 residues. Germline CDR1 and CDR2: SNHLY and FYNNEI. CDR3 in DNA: TGTGCCAGCAGTGAAGAAGGGCGGTTGAACACTGAAGCTTTCTTT. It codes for CASSEEGRLNTEAFF.

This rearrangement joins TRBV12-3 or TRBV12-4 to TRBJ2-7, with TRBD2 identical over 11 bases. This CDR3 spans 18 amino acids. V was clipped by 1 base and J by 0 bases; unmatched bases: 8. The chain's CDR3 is CASSLVGLAGLRSYEQYF. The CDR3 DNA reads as TGTGCCAGCAGTTTAGTCGGACTAGCGGGCCTCCGCTCCTACGAGCAGTACTTC.

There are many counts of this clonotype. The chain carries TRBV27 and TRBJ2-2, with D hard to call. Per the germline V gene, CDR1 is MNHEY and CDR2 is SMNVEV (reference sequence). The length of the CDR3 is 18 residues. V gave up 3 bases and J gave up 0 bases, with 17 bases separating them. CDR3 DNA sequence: TGTGCCAGCAGTTTCAGCTCCTACCCCGGAGCGAACACCGGGGAGCTGTTTTTT. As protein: CASSFSSYPGANTGELFF.

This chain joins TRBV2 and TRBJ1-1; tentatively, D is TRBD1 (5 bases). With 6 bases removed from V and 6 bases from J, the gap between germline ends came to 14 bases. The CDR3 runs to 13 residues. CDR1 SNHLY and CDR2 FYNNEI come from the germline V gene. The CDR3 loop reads CASRAQGGPEAFF. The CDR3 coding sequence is TGTGCCAGCAGGGCCCAGGGAGGGCCTGAAGCTTTCTTT.

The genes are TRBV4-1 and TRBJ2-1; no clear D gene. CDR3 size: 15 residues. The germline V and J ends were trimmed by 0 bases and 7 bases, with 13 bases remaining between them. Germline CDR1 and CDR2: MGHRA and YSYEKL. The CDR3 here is CASSQEYTLRNEQFF. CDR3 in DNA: TGCGCCAGCAGCCAAGAATACACACTGCGGAATGAGCAGTTCTTC.